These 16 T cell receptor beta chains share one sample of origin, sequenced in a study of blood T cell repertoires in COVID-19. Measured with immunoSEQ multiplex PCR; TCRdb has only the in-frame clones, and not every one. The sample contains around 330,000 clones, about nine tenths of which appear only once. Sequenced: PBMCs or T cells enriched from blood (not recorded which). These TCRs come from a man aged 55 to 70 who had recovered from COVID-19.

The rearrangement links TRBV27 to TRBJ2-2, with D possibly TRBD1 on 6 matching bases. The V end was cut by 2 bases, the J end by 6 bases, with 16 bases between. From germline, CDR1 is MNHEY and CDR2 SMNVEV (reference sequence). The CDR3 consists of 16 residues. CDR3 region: CASSLRDTGRAGELFF. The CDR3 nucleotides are TGTGCCAGCAGTTTAAGGGACACAGGAAGAGCCGGGGAGCTGTTTTTT.

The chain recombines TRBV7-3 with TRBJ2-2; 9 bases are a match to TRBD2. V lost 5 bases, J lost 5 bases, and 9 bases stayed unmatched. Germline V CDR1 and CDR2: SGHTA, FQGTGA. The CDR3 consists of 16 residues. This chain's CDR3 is CASSSYAGGSTGELFF. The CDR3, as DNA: TGTGCCAGCAGCAGTTACGCGGGAGGGAGTACCGGGGAGCTGTTTTTT.

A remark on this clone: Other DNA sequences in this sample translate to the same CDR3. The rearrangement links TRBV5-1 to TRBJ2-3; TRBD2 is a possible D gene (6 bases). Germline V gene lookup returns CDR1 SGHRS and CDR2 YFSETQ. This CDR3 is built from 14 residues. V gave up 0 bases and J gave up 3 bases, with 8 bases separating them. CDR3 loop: CASSLVAGTDTQYF. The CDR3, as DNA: TGCGCCAGCAGCTTGGTGGCGGGGACAGATACGCAGTATTTT.

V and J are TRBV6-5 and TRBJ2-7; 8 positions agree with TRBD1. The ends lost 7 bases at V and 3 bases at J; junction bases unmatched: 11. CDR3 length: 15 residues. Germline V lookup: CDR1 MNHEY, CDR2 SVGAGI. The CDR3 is CASNYLQGARYEQYF. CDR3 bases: TGTGCCAGCAACTACCTCCAGGGGGCGCGCTACGAGCAGTACTTC.

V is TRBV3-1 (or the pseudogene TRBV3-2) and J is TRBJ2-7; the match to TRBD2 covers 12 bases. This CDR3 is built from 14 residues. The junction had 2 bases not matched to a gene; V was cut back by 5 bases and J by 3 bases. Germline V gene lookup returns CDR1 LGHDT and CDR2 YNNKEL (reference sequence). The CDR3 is CASSKTSGSYEQYF. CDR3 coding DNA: TGTGCCAGCAGCAAGACTAGCGGGAGCTACGAGCAGTACTTC.

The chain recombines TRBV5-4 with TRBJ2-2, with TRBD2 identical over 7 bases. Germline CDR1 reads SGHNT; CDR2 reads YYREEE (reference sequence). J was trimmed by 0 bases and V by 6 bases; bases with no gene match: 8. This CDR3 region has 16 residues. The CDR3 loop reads CASTWGAGSNTGELFF. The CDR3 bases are TGTGCCAGCACGTGGGGAGCGGGATCGAACACCGGGGAGCTGTTTTTT.

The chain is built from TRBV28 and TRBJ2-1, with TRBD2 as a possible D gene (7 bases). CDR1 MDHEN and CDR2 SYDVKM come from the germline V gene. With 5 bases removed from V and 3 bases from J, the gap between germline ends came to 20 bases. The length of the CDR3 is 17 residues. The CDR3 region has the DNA TGTGCCAGCAGTCCTGGGGTAGCGAGGGGGGGCTACAATGAGCAGTTCTTC. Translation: CASSPGVARGGYNEQFF. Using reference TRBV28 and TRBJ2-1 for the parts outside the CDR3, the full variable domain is DVKVTQSSRYLVKRTGEKVFLECVQDMDHENMFWYRQDPGLGLRLIYFSYDVKMKEKGDIPEGYSVSREKKERFSLILESASTNQTSMYLCASSPGVARGGYNEQFFGPGTRLTVL.

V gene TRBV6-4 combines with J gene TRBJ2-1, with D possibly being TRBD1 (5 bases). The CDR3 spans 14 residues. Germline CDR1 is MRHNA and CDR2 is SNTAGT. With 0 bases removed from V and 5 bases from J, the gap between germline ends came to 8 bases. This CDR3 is CASSDSGAHNEQFF. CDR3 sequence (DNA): TGTGCCAGCAGTGACTCAGGGGCCCACAATGAGCAGTTCTTC.

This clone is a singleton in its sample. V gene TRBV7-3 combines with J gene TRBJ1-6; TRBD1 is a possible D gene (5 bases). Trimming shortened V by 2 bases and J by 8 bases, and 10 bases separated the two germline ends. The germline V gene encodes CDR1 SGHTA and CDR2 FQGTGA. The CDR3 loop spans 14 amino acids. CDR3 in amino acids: CASSLSGLYSPLHF. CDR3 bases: TGTGCCAGCAGCTTATCAGGGTTGTATTCACCCCTCCACTTT.

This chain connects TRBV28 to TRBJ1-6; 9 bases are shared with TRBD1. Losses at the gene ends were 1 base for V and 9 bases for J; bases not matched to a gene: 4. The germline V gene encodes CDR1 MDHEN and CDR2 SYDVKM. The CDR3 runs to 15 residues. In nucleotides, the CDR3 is TGTGCCAGCAGTTTATTGGGACAGGGTATTTCACCCCTCCACTTT. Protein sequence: CASSLLGQGISPLHF.

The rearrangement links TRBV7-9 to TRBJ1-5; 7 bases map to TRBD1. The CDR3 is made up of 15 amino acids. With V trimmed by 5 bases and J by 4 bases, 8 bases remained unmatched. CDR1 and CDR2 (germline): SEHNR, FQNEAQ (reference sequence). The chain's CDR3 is CASSPKGTDNQPQHF. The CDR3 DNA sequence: TGTGCCAGCAGCCCAAAAGGGACAGATAATCAGCCCCAGCATTTT.

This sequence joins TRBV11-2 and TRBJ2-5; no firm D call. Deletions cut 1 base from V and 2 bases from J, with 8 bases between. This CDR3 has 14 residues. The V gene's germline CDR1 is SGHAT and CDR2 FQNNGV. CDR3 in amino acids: CASSLGATQETQYF. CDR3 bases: TGTGCCAGCAGCTTAGGAGCGACTCAAGAGACCCAGTACTTC.

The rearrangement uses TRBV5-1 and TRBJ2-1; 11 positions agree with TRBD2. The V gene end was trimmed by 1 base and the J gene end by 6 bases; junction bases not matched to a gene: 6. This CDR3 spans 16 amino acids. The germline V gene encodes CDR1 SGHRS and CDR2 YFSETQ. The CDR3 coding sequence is TGCGCCAGCAGCTTGATTAGCGGGAGGGCCCTCAATGAGCAGTTCTTC. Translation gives CASSLISGRALNEQFF.

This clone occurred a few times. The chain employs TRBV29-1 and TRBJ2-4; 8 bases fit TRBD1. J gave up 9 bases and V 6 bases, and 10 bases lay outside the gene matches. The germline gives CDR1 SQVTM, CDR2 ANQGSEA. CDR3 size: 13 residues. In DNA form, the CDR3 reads TGCAGCGTCTCGACAGGGGAGTACGGCATTCAGTACTTC. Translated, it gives CSVSTGEYGIQYF. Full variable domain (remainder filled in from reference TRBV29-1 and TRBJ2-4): SAVISQKPSRDICQRGTSLTIQCQVDSQVTMMFWYRQQPGQSLTLIATANQGSEATYESGFVIDKFPISRPNLTFSTLTVSNMSPEDSSIYLCSVSTGEYGIQYFGAGTRLSVL.

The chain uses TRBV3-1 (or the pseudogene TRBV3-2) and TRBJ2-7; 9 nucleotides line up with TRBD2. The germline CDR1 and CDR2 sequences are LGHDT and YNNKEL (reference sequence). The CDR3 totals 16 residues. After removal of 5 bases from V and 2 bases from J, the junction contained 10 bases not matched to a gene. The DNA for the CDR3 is TGTGCCAGCAGCTCCTCACGACTAGCGGAGGCCTACGAGCAGTACTTC. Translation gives CASSSSRLAEAYEQYF.

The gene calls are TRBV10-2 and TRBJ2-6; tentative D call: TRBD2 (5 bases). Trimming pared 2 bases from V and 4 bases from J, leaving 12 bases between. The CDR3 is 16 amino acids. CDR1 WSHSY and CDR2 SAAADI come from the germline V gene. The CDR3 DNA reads TGCGCCAGCAGTGAGGGGCGGGCTGCCGGGGCCAACGTCCTGACTTTC. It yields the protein CASSEGRAAGANVLTF.